This passage covers 29 T cell receptor beta chains from one sample sequenced in a study of cytomegalovirus exposure and HLA in healthy donors. Primers: 60 Vbeta forward and 13 Jbeta reverse. The table came from immunoSEQ multiplex PCR; TCRdb's copy has only in-frame clones and leaves some out. The profile covers 200,000 to 250,000 clones, with 82% appearing a single time and more than 0.5% taken by the ten largest. Sequencing was done on a sample of PBMCs. These receptors were taken from a woman aged 40 to 49 in good health and CMV-seronegative.

J is TRBJ1-5 and V is TRBV5-6; D possibly corresponds to TRBD1 (6 bases). The length of the CDR3 is 15 residues. The germline CDR1 and CDR2 sequences are SGHDT and YYEEEE. Deletions cut 4 bases from V and 11 bases from J, with 22 bases between. The CDR3 is CASSLNRVPRASQHF. The CDR3 DNA reads as TGTGCCAGCAGCCTGAACAGGGTCCCGAGGGCGTCCCAGCATTTT.

This rearrangement joins TRBV9 to TRBJ1-1; 8 nucleotides agree with TRBD1. V shed 2 bases and J 8 bases; nucleotides not matched to a gene: 5. Per germline, CDR1 SGDLS and CDR2 YYNGEE. The CDR3 spans 13 residues. DNA of the CDR3: TGTGCCAGCAGCGTGGGAGGACAGGGAGAAGCTTTCTTT. Translated, it gives CASSVGGQGEAFF. The variable domain in full, with the rest retrieved from reference TRBV9 and TRBJ1-1, is DSGVTQTPKHLITATGQRVTLRCSPRSGDLSVYWYQQSLDQGLQFLIQYYNGEERAKGNILERFSAQQFPDLHSELNLSSLELGDSALYFCASSVGGQGEAFFGQGTRLTVV.

The chain joins TRBV9 to TRBJ2-7, with TRBD1 as a possible D gene (5 bases). CDR1 is SGDLS and CDR2 is YYNGEE in the germline V gene. Trimming removed 3 bases from V and 6 bases from J, with 16 bases in between. This CDR3 is 14 amino acids long. The DNA of the CDR3 is TGTGCCAGCAGCGCCCGAACGGACATGGGCGAGCAGTACTTC. The encoded protein is CASSARTDMGEQYF.

The chain uses TRBV29-1 and TRBJ2-5; D is undetermined. Germline CDR1 reads SQVTM; CDR2 reads ANQGSEA. V was trimmed by 3 bases and J by 4 bases, leaving 12 bases between them. The CDR3 contains 13 residues. The CDR3 loop reads CSVDRMLGETQYF. The CDR3 DNA reads TGCAGCGTTGACCGGATGCTAGGAGAGACCCAGTACTTC.

The V call is TRBV7-2, the J call TRBJ1-1; D gene unclear. V was shortened by 5 bases and J by 5 bases, with 18 bases between the two germline ends. Germline V gives CDR1 SGHTA, CDR2 FQGNSA. The CDR3 extends over 15 amino acids. The CDR3 protein is CASSPRGGLGTEAFF. The CDR3 nucleotides read TGTGCCAGCAGCCCCCGCGGAGGGTTGGGAACTGAAGCTTTCTTT. The full variable domain, with the rest looked up from reference TRBV7-2 and TRBJ1-1, is GAGVSQSPSNKVTEKGKDVELRCDPISGHTALYWYRQSLGQGLEFLIYFQGNSAPDKSGLPSDRFSAERTGGSVSTLTIQRTQQEDSAVYLCASSPRGGLGTEAFFGQGTRLTVV.

The chain joins TRBV27 to TRBJ2-3; the D is unclear. Germline CDR1 reads MNHEY; CDR2 reads SMNVEV (reference sequence). V was clipped by 5 bases and J by 2 bases, with 8 bases between them. This CDR3 is built from 13 residues. CDR3 in DNA: TGTGCCAGCAGTATGCGAATCACAGATACGCAGTATTTT. It yields the protein CASSMRITDTQYF.

The chain links TRBV27 to TRBJ2-7; D is possibly TRBD2 (5 bases). Trimming pared 4 bases from V and 2 bases from J, leaving 15 bases between. The CDR3 sequence is 15 residues long. CDR1 is MNHEY, CDR2 SMNVEV, per germline (reference sequence). The CDR3 reads CASSYSTAGTYEQYF. CDR3 coding DNA: TGTGCCAGCAGTTACTCGACGGCGGGTACCTACGAGCAGTACTTC.

The rearrangement uses TRBV30 and TRBJ2-7, with a possible D match to TRBD2 (5 bases). The CDR3 has 14 amino acids. Per germline, CDR1 GTSNPN and CDR2 SVGIG (reference sequence). Trimming removed 0 bases from V and 2 bases from J, with 11 bases in between. This CDR3 reads CAWSVSGGPYEQYF. DNA of the CDR3: TGTGCCTGGAGTGTTTCAGGAGGTCCCTACGAGCAGTACTTC.

This rearrangement joins TRBV2 to TRBJ1-4, with D uncertain. This CDR3 region has 15 residues. CDR1 and CDR2 (germline): SNHLY, FYNNEI. Trimming shortened V by 3 bases and J by 3 bases, and 11 bases separated the two germline ends. The CDR3 protein is CASSDPLGPNEKLFF. The CDR3 coding sequence is TGTGCCAGCAGTGACCCGCTTGGGCCTAATGAAAAACTGTTTTTT.

The table lists this clone with a count of one. The chain has TRBV19 and TRBJ1-4; 9 nucleotides align to TRBD1. The CDR3 runs to 14 residues. CDR1 is LNHDA, CDR2 SQIVND, per germline (reference sequence). J was trimmed by 8 bases and V by 4 bases; bases with no gene match: 5. The CDR3 nucleotides read TGTGCCAGTAGTACCCGGACAGGGGCCGAAAAACTGTTTTTT. It codes for CASSTRTGAEKLFF. The full variable domain, in which reference TRBV19 and TRBJ1-4 provide the parts outside the CDR3, is DGGITQSPKYLFRKEGQNVTLSCEQNLNHDAMYWYRQDPGQGLRLIYYSQIVNDFQKGDIAEGYSVSREKKESFPLTVTSAQKNPTAFYLCASSTRTGAEKLFFGSGTQLSVL.

This sequence joins TRBV11-2 and TRBJ2-1, with 11 bases matching TRBD2. Germline values: CDR1 SGHAT, CDR2 FQNNGV. This CDR3 has 16 amino acids. V trimming: 4 bases; J trimming: 5 bases; junction bases outside the gene matches: 7. CDR3: CASSSTLAGGHNEQFF. The CDR3 nucleotides read TGTGCCAGCAGCTCGACCTTAGCGGGGGGGCACAATGAGCAGTTCTTC.

The V gene is TRBV7-2, the J gene TRBJ2-3; D may be TRBD2 (5 bases). The CDR3 spans 14 residues. Germline CDR1 and CDR2: SGHTA and FQGNSA. Trimming stripped 3 bases from V and 4 bases from J, with 11 bases between. The CDR3 DNA sequence: TGTGCCAGCAGCTTGGACTCCGGGGCAGATACGCAGTATTTT. Translating it yields CASSLDSGADTQYF.

This chain joins TRBV7-6 and TRBJ2-7; TRBD1 aligns across 8 bases. Germline lookup yields CDR1 SGHVS and CDR2 FNYEAQ. The CDR3 loop spans 14 amino acids. V shed 5 bases, J shed 2 bases, and the junction held 5 bases outside the gene matches. CDR3 nucleotides: TGTGCCAGCAGCCCGGACAGGGTGACCTACGAGCAGTACTTC. It yields the protein CASSPDRVTYEQYF.

The genes are TRBV7-6 and TRBJ1-1; D remains unclear. The CDR3 covers 15 residues. Trimming shortened V by 0 bases and J by 1 base, and 9 bases separated the two germline ends. Germline V gives CDR1 SGHVS, CDR2 FNYEAQ. As DNA, the CDR3 is TGTGCCAGCAGCTTAGCGGTCAGTGGGAACACTGAAGCTTTCTTT. It yields the protein CASSLAVSGNTEAFF.

This clone has only one observation. The chain combines TRBV5-1 with TRBJ2-7, with TRBD1 as a possible D gene (5 bases). Trimming pared 1 base from V and 2 bases from J, leaving 7 bases between. This CDR3 region has 13 residues. Germline V CDR1 and CDR2: SGHRS, YFSETQ. This CDR3 reads CASSLRGPYEQYF. The CDR3, as DNA: TGCGCCAGCAGCTTGAGGGGTCCCTACGAGCAGTACTTC.

V and J are TRBV18 and TRBJ2-1; perhaps TRBD2 as D (5 bases). Germline V lookup: CDR1 KGHSH, CDR2 LQKENI. CDR3 length: 15 residues. Trimming removed 4 bases from V and 2 bases from J, with 12 bases in between. Here the CDR3 DNA reads TGTGCCAGCTCACTCGAGCGGTTTCCCTACAATGAGCAGTTCTTC. It encodes CASSLERFPYNEQFF. The full variable domain, with the rest looked up from reference TRBV18 and TRBJ2-1, is NAGVMQNPRHLVRRRGQEARLRCSPMKGHSHVYWYRQLPEEGLKFMVYLQKENIIDESGMPKERFSAEFPKEGPSILRIQQVVRGDSAAYFCASSLERFPYNEQFFGPGTRLTVL.

This rearrangement joins TRBV6-1 to TRBJ1-2; no clear D gene. This CDR3 contains 15 residues. Deletions cut 0 bases from V and 7 bases from J, with 15 bases between. Germline CDR1 and CDR2: MNHNS and SASEGT. The CDR3 coding sequence is TGTGCCAGCAGTGAAGCAGGCGGGGTGGCTGCTGGCTACACCTTC. Protein: CASSEAGGVAAGYTF.

The V and J genes are TRBV19 and TRBJ2-3; 9 bases map to TRBD2. The CDR3 loop spans 15 amino acids. V was clipped by 5 bases and J by 4 bases; unmatched bases: 7. From germline, CDR1 is LNHDA and CDR2 SQIVND (reference sequence). The CDR3 DNA sequence: TGTGCCAGTAGTCCCCCGGGACTAGCCCCAGATACGCAGTATTTT. The encoded protein is CASSPPGLAPDTQYF.

This rearrangement joins TRBV28 to TRBJ1-2, with D possibly being TRBD1 (6 bases). The CDR3 runs to 11 residues. The V gene's germline CDR1 is MDHEN and CDR2 SYDVKM. V was pared by 4 bases and J by 6 bases, with 6 bases between. The CDR3 is CASSYRDGYTF. The DNA of the CDR3 is TGTGCCAGCAGTTACAGGGATGGCTACACCTTC.

V gene TRBV6-6 combines with J gene TRBJ1-1; possibly TRBD1 for D (6 bases). The germline V and J ends were trimmed by 4 bases and 8 bases, with 17 bases remaining between them. This CDR3 is 14 amino acids long. From germline, CDR1 is MNHNY and CDR2 SVGAGI (reference sequence). CDR3 residues: CASSSPYDRSEAFF. The CDR3 DNA reads as TGTGCCAGCAGTTCTCCATATGACAGGAGCGAAGCTTTCTTT.

This chain uses TRBV11-2 with TRBJ2-5; D is undetermined. The CDR3 consists of 14 residues. V was clipped by 1 base and J by 5 bases, with 11 bases between them. Germline V gene lookup returns CDR1 SGHAT and CDR2 FQNNGV. The CDR3, as DNA: TGTGCCAGCAGCTTAGGGCCAGCCAGGGAGACCCAGTACTTC. Amino acid sequence: CASSLGPARETQYF.

This chain links TRBV7-3 with TRBJ2-2; weak D call: TRBD1 (6 bases). V gave up 1 base and J gave up 0 bases, with 12 bases separating them. The CDR3 is 17 amino acids. Germline V lookup: CDR1 SGHTA, CDR2 FQGTGA. The CDR3 here is CASSLNREVANTGELFF. The CDR3 nucleotides are TGTGCCAGCAGCTTAAACAGGGAAGTAGCGAACACCGGGGAGCTGTTTTTT.

The chain couples TRBV6-5 to TRBJ1-3; D call uncertain. V lost 6 bases and J 2 bases, leaving 2 bases between the germline ends. Germline V gives CDR1 MNHEY, CDR2 SVGAGI. The CDR3 covers 11 residues. The CDR3, as DNA: TGTGCCAGCAGCGCTGGAAACACCATATATTTT. Protein sequence: CASSAGNTIYF.

This clone was picked up a small number of times. The chain has TRBV19 and TRBJ1-1, with D possibly matching TRBD1 (5 bases). Trimming pared 6 bases from V and 2 bases from J, leaving 19 bases between. Germline CDR1 reads LNHDA; CDR2 reads SQIVND (reference sequence). The CDR3 contains 16 residues. The CDR3 DNA follows: TGTGCCAGTAGCCGGTCGGGGACTAACTTCAACACTGAAGCTTTCTTT. This codes for CASSRSGTNFNTEAFF.

This clone was counted only a few times. The chain employs TRBV6-5 and TRBJ2-3; TRBD1 matches 7 bases. J was trimmed by 2 bases and V by 6 bases; bases with no gene match: 8. CDR1 and CDR2 (germline): MNHEY, SVGAGI. The CDR3 has 15 residues. In nucleotides, the CDR3 is TGTGCCAGCAGCCCAACAGGGGCCCTCACAGATACGCAGTATTTT. Translation gives CASSPTGALTDTQYF.

The chain links TRBV7-2 to TRBJ2-7; TRBD1 agrees at 9 bases. V lost 1 base, J lost 6 bases, and 4 bases stayed unmatched. Germline V CDR1 and CDR2: SGHTA, FQGNSA. The CDR3 contains 14 residues. The chain's CDR3 is CASSLGTGGVEQYF. In nucleotides, the CDR3 is TGTGCCAGCAGCTTAGGAACAGGGGGCGTCGAGCAGTACTTC.

J is TRBJ2-2 and V is TRBV4-1; 9 bases match TRBD2. Germline V gives CDR1 MGHRA, CDR2 YSYEKL. The CDR3 runs to 17 residues. Losses at the gene ends were 1 base for V and 2 bases for J; bases not matched to a gene: 5. The CDR3 region is CASSQGGRGGNTGELFF. In nucleotides, the CDR3 is TGCGCCAGCAGCCAAGGGGGGCGGGGGGGCAACACCGGGGAGCTGTTTTTT.

V usage is TRBV2 and J usage is TRBJ2-3, with a tentative D call TRBD1 (5 bases). From germline, CDR1 is SNHLY and CDR2 FYNNEI. This CDR3 spans 15 amino acids. With 5 bases removed from V and 0 bases from J, the gap between germline ends came to 12 bases. The CDR3 coding sequence is TGTGCCAGCAGTTTAGGGGTTTCTAGCACAGATACGCAGTATTTT. Protein sequence: CASSLGVSSTDTQYF.

The V call is TRBV6-1, the J call TRBJ1-4; maybe TRBD1 (6 bases). V lost 2 bases and J lost 3, with 10 bases in between. The CDR3 totals 15 residues. Germline assignment: CDR1 MNHNS and CDR2 SASEGT. In nucleotides, the CDR3 is TGTGCCAGCAGTGAACGAGGGGGACCTAATGAAAAACTGTTTTTT. This codes for CASSERGGPNEKLFF.